This TCR beta chain was profiled in a study of identical twins. As to this clonotype: The antigen is unknown.

No donor was unhealthy or non-Caucasian. Study outcomes and limitations: Models predicted less out-of-frame TCR alpha sharing in monozygotic twins than was found. Invariant cells of the MAIT and iNKT types might have partly distorted the zero-insertion analyses. For out-of-frame beta sequences, excess twin sharing was weaker.

MiXCR, run by TCRdb on the 5' RACE reads, gives a single entry per CDR3 protein. Of about 210,000 distinct CDR3 sequences listed, around 9.6% are singletons. Germline V gene lookup returns CDR1 SGDLS and CDR2 YYNGEE. This CDR3 comprises 13 residues. J lost 3 bases, V lost 7 bases, and 3 bases had no gene match. The genes are TRBV9 and TRBJ2-4; 8 bases are shared with TRBD2. The TCR originated in a woman younger than 35 in good health. Sequenced: memory (CD45RO+) T cells sorted from blood. The CDR3, as DNA: TGTGCCAGCTCGGGGGGGGGCAAAAACATTCAGTACTTC. It specifies CASSGGGKNIQYF. The variable domain in full, completed from reference TRBV9 and TRBJ2-4, reads DSGVTQTPKHLITATGQRVTLRCSPRSGDLSVYWYQQSLDQGLQFLIQYYNGEERAKGNILERFSAQQFPDLHSELNLSSLELGDSALYFCASSGGGKNIQYFGAGTRLSVL.